The TCR beta chain under discussion was sequenced for a study of blood T cell repertoires in COVID-19. Study-level background: Samples representing acute and convalescent COVID-19 were sourced from the United States, Italy and Spain.

CDR1 and CDR2 (germline): GTSNPN, SVGIG (reference sequence). This CDR3 spans 13 amino acids. The V gene lost 5 bases and the J gene lost 3 bases, with 11 bases spanning the gap. Study processing details: Estimation of nucleated cell counts relied on the amplification of reference gene primers. Clones were read by immunoSEQ multiplex PCR, and TCRdb kept only the in-frame ones, dropping some. D and trimming come from the DNA, and the V and J calls and clone size come from that table. The sample lists more than 300,000 clones; more than 85% were seen once. The source is a young woman who had recovered from COVID-19. What was sequenced was PBMCs or T cells enriched from blood (not recorded which). The chain links TRBV30 to TRBJ1-5; maybe TRBD1 (5 bases). The CDR3 reads CAWGSGNNQPQHF. CDR3 nucleotide sequence: TGTGCCTGGGGATCAGGGAACAATCAGCCCCAGCATTTT.